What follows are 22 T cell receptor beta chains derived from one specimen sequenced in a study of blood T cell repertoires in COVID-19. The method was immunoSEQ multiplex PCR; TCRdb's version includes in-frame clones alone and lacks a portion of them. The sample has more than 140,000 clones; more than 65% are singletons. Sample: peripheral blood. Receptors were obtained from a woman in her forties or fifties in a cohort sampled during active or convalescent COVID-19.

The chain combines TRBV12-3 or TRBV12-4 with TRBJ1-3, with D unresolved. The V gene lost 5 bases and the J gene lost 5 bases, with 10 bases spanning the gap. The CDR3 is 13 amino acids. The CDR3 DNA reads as TGTGCCAGCAGTCATGGTCCTAGAAACACCATATATTTT. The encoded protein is CASSHGPRNTIYF.

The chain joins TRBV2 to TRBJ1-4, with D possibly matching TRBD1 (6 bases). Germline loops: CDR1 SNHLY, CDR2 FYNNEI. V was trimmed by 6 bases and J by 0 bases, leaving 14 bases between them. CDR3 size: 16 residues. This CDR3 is CASSATGIATNEKLFF. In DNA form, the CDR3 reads TGTGCCAGCAGCGCGACAGGCATTGCAACTAATGAAAAACTGTTTTTT.

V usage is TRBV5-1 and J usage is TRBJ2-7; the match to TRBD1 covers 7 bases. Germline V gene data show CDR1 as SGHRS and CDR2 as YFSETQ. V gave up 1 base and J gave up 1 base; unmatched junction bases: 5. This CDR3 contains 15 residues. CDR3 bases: TGCGCCAGCAGCTTGCATGGACAGGCTTCCTACGAGCAGTACTTC. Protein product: CASSLHGQASYEQYF.

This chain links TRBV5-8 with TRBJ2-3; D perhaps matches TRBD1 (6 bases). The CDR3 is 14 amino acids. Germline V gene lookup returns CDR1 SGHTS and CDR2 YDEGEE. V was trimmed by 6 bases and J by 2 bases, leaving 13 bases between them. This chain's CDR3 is CASNPGQITDTQYF. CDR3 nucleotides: TGTGCCAGCAACCCAGGACAGATCACAGATACGCAGTATTTT.

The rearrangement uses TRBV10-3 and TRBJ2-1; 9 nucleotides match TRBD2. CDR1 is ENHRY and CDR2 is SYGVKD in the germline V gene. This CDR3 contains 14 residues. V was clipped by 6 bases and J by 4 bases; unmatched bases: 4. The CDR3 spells CAIREGLAYNEQFF. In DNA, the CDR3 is TGTGCCATCAGGGAAGGACTAGCGTACAATGAGCAGTTCTTC.

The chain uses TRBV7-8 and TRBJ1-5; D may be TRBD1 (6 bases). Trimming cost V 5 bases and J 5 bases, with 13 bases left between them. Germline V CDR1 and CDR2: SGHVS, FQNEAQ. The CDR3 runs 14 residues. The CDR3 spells CASSPTGIYQPQHF. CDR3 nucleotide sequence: TGTGCCAGCAGCCCGACAGGAATCTATCAGCCCCAGCATTTT. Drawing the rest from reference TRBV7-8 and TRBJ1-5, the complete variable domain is GAGVSQSPRYKVAKRGQDVALRCDPISGHVSLFWYQQALGQGPEFLTYFQNEAQLDKSGLPSDRFFAERPEGSVSTLKIQRTQQEDSAVYLCASSPTGIYQPQHFGDGTRLSIL.

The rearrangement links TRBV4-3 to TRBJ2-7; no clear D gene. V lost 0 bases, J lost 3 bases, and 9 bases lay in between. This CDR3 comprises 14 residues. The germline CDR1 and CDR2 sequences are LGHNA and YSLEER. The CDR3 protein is CASSQDWRSYEQYF. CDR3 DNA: TGCGCCAGCAGCCAAGATTGGCGGAGCTACGAGCAGTACTTC.

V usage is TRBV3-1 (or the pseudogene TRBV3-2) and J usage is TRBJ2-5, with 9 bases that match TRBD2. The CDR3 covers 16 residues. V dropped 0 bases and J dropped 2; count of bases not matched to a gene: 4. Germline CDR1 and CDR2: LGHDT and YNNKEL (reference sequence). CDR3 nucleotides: TGTGCCAGCAGCCAAGATGTAGCGGGGGTACAAGAGACCCAGTACTTC. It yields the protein CASSQDVAGVQETQYF.

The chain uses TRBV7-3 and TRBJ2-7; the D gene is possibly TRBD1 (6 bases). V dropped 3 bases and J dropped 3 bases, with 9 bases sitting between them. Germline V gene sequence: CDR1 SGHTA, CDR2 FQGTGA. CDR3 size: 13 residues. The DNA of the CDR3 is TGTGCCAGCAGCTTTTACAGGGACTACGAGCAGTACTTC. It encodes CASSFYRDYEQYF.

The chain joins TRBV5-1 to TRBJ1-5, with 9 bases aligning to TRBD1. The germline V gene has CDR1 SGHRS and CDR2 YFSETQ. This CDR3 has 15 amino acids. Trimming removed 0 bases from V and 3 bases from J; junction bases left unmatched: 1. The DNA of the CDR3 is TGCGCCAGCAGCTTGGGGGACAGGGTCAATCAGCCCCAGCATTTT. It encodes CASSLGDRVNQPQHF.

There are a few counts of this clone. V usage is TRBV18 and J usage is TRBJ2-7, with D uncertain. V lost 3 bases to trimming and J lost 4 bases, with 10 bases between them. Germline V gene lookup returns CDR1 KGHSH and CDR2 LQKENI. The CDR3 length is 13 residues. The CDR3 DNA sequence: TGTGCCAGCTCACCTTCTAGTTTTTACGAGCAGTACTTC. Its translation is CASSPSSFYEQYF.

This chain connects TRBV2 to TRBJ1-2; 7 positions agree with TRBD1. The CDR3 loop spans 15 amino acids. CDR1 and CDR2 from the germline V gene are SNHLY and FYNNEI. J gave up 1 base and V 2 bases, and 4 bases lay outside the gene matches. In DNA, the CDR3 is TGTGCCAGCAGTGAACCCCAGGGGGGTAACTATGGCTACACCTTC. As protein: CASSEPQGGNYGYTF. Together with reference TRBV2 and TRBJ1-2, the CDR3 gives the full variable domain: EPEVTQTPSHQVTQMGQEVILRCVPISNHLYFYWYRQILGQKVEFLVSFYNNEISEKSEIFDDQFSVERPDGSNFTLKIRSTKLEDSAMYFCASSEPQGGNYGYTFGSGTRLTVV.

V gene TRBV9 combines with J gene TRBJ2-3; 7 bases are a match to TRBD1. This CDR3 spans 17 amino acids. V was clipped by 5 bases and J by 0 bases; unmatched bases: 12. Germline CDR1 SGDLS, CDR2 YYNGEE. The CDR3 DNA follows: TGTGCCAGCAGTACCACAGGGGCGGTTCACAGCACAGATACGCAGTATTTT. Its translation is CASSTTGAVHSTDTQYF.

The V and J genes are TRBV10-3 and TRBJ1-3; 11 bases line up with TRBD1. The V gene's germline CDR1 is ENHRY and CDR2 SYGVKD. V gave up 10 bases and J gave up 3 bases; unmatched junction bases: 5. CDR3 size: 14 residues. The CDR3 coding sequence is TGTGCCACAGGGACAGGGGGAGTTGGAAACACCATATATTTT. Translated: CATGTGGVGNTIYF.

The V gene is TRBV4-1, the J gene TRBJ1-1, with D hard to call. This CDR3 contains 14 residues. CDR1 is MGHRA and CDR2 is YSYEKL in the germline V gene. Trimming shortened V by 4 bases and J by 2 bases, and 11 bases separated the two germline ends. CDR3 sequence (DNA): TGCGCCAGCAGCCCCCCGACGGGTAACACTGAAGCTTTCTTT. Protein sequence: CASSPPTGNTEAFF.

CDR3 DNA: TGCGCCAGCAGCTTGGGAGATCCGGTGGGCTACACCTTC. Its translation: CASSLGDPVGYTF. This chain links TRBV5-1 with TRBJ1-2; D remains unclear. The CDR3 sequence is 13 residues long. Trimming stripped 0 bases from V and 8 bases from J, with 11 bases between. Looked up from germline, CDR1 is SGHRS and CDR2 is YFSETQ.

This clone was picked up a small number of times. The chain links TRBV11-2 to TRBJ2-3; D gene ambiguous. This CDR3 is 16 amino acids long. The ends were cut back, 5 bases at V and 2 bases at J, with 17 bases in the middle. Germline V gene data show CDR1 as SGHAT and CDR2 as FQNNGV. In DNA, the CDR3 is TGTGCCAGCAGCCTAGGCATGAGCCTCAACACAGATACGCAGTATTTT. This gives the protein CASSLGMSLNTDTQYF.

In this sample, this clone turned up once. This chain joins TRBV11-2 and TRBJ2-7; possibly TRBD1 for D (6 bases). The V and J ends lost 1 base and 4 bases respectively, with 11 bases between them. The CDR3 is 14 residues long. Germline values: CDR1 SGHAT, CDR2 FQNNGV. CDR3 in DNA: TGTGCCAGCAGCTTAGCAGGGGCTCGATACGAGCAGTACTTC. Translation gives CASSLAGARYEQYF.

CDR3 bases: TGTGCCAGCAGTAACAGGGGGATAGGGGACATTCAGTACTTC. Its protein is CASSNRGIGDIQYF. The chain joins TRBV7-8 to TRBJ2-4, with TRBD1 matching 8 bases. CDR1 is SGHVS, CDR2 FQNEAQ, per germline. The CDR3 runs to 14 residues. Trimming took 6 bases from V and 8 from J; bases not matched to a gene: 9.

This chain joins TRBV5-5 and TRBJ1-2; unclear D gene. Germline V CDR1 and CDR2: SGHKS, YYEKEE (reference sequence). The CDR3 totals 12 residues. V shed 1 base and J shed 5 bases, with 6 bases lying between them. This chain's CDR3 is CASSLREYGYTF. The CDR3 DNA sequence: TGTGCCAGCAGCTTGCGAGAATATGGCTACACCTTC.

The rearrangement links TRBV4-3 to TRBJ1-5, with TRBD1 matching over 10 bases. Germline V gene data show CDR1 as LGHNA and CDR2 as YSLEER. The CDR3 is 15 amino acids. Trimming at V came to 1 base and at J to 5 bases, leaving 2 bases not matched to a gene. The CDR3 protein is CASSQGQGAYQPQHF. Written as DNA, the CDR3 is TGCGCCAGCAGCCAAGGACAGGGGGCATATCAGCCCCAGCATTTT.

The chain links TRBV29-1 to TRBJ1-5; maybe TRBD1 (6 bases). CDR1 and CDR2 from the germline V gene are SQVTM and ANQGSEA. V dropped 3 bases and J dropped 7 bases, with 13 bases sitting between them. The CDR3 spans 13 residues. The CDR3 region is CSVELTRGQPQHF. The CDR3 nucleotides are TGCAGCGTTGAGCTTACCAGGGGCCAGCCCCAGCATTTT.